The T cell receptor (beta chain) described here comes from a study of shared clonotypes between healthy human individuals. For the study at large: Each donor's CD4 naive and CD4 memory cells filled three plates apiece, CD8 naive two, and CD8 memory one.

This clone was counted once. The method was immunoSEQ multiplex PCR; TCRdb's version includes in-frame clones alone and lacks a portion of them. Among under 1 million clones listed, almost 95% were seen once. CD8 cells classed as naive were CD45RO-negative and positively selected for CCR7, excluding terminally differentiated effector memory CD45RA+ cells. Trimming removed 0 bases from V and 0 bases from J; junction bases left unmatched: 2. Germline loops: CDR1 LGHNA, CDR2 YNFKEQ. The CDR3 is 17 residues long. This TCR derives from a man aged 30-40 years in good health. The rearrangement links TRBV4-2 to TRBJ2-1; 10 bases match TRBD2. The specimen sequenced was naive CD8+ T cells sorted from blood. The CDR3 nucleotides are TGTGCCAGCAGCCAAGAGGCTAGCGGGAGCTCCTACAATGAGCAGTTCTTC. Protein: CASSQEASGSSYNEQFF.